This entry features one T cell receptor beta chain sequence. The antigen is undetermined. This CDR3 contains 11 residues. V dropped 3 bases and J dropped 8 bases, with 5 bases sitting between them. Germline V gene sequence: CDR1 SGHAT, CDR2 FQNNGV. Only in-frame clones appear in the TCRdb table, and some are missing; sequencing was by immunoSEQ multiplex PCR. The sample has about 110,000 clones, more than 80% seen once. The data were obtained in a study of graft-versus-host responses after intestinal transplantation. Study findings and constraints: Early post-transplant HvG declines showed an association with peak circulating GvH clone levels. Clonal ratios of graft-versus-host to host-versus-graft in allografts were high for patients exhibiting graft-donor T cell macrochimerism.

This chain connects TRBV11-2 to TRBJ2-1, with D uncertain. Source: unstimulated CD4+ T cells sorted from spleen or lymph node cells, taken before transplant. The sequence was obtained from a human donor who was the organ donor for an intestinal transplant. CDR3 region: CASSLWDEQFF. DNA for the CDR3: TGTGCCAGCAGCTTGTGGGATGAGCAGTTCTTC.